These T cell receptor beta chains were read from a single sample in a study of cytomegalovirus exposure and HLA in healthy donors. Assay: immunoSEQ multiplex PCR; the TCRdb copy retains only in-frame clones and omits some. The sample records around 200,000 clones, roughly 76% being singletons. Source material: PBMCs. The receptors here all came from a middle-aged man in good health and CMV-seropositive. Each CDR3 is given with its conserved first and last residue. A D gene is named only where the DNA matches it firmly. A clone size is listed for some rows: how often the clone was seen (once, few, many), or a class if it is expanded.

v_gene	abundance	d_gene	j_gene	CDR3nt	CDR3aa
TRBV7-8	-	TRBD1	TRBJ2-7	TGTGCCAGCAGCTTAGCCGGGACAGGGCGGGTTTACGAGCAGTACTTC	CASSLAGTGRVYEQYF
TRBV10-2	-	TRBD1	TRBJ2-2	TGCGCCAGCAGAGACTTAGACAGGGCGAACACCGGGGAGCTGTTTTTT	CASRDLDRANTGELFF
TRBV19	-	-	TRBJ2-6	TGTGCCAGTAGTATAGATCAGGACAGGGCCAACGTCCTGACTTTC	CASSIDQDRANVLTF
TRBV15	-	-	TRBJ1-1	TGTGCCACCAGCCGAGAGTGGGGGCTGCGCACTGAAGCTTTCTTT	CATSREWGLRTEAFF
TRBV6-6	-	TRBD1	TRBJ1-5	TGTGCCAGCAGCCGTCCGGGACAGGGAATAGTTCAGCCCCAGCATTTT	CASSRPGQGIVQPQHF
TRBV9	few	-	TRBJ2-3	TGTGCCAGCAGCCTCTGGGTATCTGGGCGTCTCGAATTTAGCACAGATACGCAGTATTTT	CASSLWVSGRLEFSTDTQYF
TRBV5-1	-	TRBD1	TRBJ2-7	TGCGCCAGCAGTCCCCGGGACAGCCGCTCCGAGCAGTACTTC	CASSPRDSRSEQYF
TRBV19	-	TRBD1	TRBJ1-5	TGTGCCAGTAGGCCCGGGACAGGGGAAAGGAGGACCCAGCATTTT	CASRPGTGERRTQHF
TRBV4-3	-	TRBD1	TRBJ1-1	TGCGCCAGCAGCCAAGGACAGGGGGGGATCACTGAAGCTTTCTTT	CASSQGQGGITEAFF
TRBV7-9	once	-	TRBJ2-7	TGTGCCAGCAGCCCGACAACCTACGAGCAGTACTTC	CASSPTTYEQYF
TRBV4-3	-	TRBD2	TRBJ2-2	TGCGCCAGCAGCCAAGATTCTAGCGGGGGGGCCGGGGGCGGGGAGCTGTTTTTT	CASSQDSSGGAGGGELFF
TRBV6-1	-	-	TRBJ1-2	TGTGCCAGCAGCCTTGAGAGGAAATATGGCTACACCTTC	CASSLERKYGYTF
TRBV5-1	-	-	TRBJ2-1	TGCGCCAGCTACACTGGGCCGAGCTCCTACAATGAGCAGTTCTTC	CASYTGPSSYNEQFF
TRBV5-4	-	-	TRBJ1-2	TGTGCCAGCAGCTTGGCCGACTATGGCTACACCTTC	CASSLADYGYTF
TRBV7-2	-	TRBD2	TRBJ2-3	TGTGCCAGCAGCGCGGGACTAGGCACAGATACGCAGTATTTT	CASSAGLGTDTQYF
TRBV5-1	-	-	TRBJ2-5	TGCGCCAGCAGCTTGGAAGGGGAAGAGACCCAGTACTTC	CASSLEGEETQYF
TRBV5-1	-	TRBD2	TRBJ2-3	TGCGCCAGCAGCCCGGGACTAGCAACAGGCACAGATACGCAGTATTTT	CASSPGLATGTDTQYF
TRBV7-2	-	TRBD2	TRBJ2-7	TGTGCCAGCAGCTTAATCTACCCTAACCGGGGGGACTGGGAGCAGTACTTC	CASSLIYPNRGDWEQYF
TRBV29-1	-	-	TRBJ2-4	TGCAGCGTTGAACCTTGGCAGGGGGCCAAAAACATTCAGTACTTC	CSVEPWQGAKNIQYF
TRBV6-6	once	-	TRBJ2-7	TGTGCCAGCAGTTACGGCATAGGGGATATAGAGCAGTACTTC	CASSYGIGDIEQYF
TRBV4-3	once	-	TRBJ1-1	TGCGCCAGCAGCCAAGGGGCGGGGGGGTCTACTGAAGCTTTCTTT	CASSQGAGGSTEAFF
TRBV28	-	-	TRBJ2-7	TGTGCCAGCGACGACAGGACTTTCGGGGAGCAGTACTTC	CASDDRTFGEQYF
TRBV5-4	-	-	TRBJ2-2	TGTGCCAGCAGCTTGGGCGGAGGGATCGTGCCCGGGGAGCTGTTTTTT	CASSLGGGIVPGELFF
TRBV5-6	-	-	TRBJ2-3	TGTGCCAGCAGCGGTTTGAGCCAGGGGAAAGATACGCAGTATTTT	CASSGLSQGKDTQYF
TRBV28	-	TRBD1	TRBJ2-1	TGTGCCAGCAGTTCAGGGGGTACTATCAATGAGCAGTTCTTC	CASSSGGTINEQFF
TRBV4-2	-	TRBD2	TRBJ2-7	TGTGCCAGCAGCCAGGATGCGGGGGGCCAACTCTACGAGCAGTACTTC	CASSQDAGGQLYEQYF
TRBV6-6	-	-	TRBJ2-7	TGTGCCAGCAGTTTTAGCGCGAGCTCCTACGAGCAGTACTTC	CASSFSASSYEQYF
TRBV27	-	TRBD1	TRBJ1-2	TGTGCCAGCAGAATTTCACAGGGGGCGCGGCATGGCTACACCTTC	CASRISQGARHGYTF
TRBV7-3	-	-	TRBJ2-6	TGTGCCAGCAGCTCATCCAGGACAGCTGGGGCCAACGTCCTGACTTTC	CASSSSRTAGANVLTF
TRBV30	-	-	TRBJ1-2	TGTGCCTGGAAGGAGACGGGCTACACCTTC	CAWKETGYTF
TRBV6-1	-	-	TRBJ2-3	TGTGCCAGCAGTGAAGCGTCTCCGGGGAGGCCAGATACGCAGTATTTT	CASSEASPGRPDTQYF
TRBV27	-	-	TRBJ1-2	TGTGCCAGCAGCAACCCCAACAAGTACGGCTACACCTTC	CASSNPNKYGYTF
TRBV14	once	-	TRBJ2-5	TGTGCCAGCAGCCAAAAGGGGTTTCAAGAGACCCAGTACTTC	CASSQKGFQETQYF
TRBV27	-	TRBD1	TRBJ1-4	TGTGCCAGCAGTTTATTAGCCCTGGGACAGGTGGATCGCGAAAAACTGTTTTTT	CASSLLALGQVDREKLFF
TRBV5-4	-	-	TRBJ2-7	TGTGCCAGCAACGAGAACAGGTACCCCTACGAGCAGTACTTC	CASNENRYPYEQYF
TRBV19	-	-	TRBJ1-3	TGTGCCAGTACTGGAGTCTCTGGAAACACCATATATTTT	CASTGVSGNTIYF
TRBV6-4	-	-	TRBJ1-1	TGTGCCAGCAGTGACTCGGGGCTCGGTGAAGCTTTCTTT	CASSDSGLGEAFF
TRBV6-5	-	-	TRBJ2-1	TGTGCCAGCAGTTACGGGGGGGCCTCGCCCAATGAGCAGTTCTTC	CASSYGGASPNEQFF
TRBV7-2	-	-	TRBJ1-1	TGTGCCAGCAGCCAATCTATTAGAGGTACTGAAGCTTTCTTT	CASSQSIRGTEAFF
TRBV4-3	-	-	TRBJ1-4	TGCGCCAGCAGCCAAGATCAGGGTCGGACTAATGAAAAACTGTTTTTT	CASSQDQGRTNEKLFF
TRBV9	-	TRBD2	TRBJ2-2	TGTGCCAGCAGCGTAGAGGCCCTAGCGGACACCGGGGAGCTGTTTTTT	CASSVEALADTGELFF
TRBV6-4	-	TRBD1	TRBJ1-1	TGTGCCAGCCGCGGACAGGGCGCTGAAGCTTTCTTT	CASRGQGAEAFF
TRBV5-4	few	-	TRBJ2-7	TGTGCCAGCAGCTTTGCGAGCTCCTACGAGCAGTACTTC	CASSFASSYEQYF
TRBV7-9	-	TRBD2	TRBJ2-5	TGTGCCAGCAGGAAGCAGGGACTAGCCCAACAAGAGACCCAGTACTTC	CASRKQGLAQQETQYF
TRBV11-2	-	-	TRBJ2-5	TGTGCCAGCAGCTTATCCCCGAGTGTAGAGACCCAGTACTTC	CASSLSPSVETQYF
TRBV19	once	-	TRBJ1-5	TGTGCCAGTAGTACCTCAGGAATACCAAATCAGCCCCAGCATTTT	CASSTSGIPNQPQHF
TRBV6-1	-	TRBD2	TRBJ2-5	TGTGCCAGCAGTGAATTAACTAGCGGGGGTAGGGAGACCCAGTACTTC	CASSELTSGGRETQYF
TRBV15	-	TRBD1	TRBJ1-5	TGTGCCACCAGCAGAGATCAAGGGGCAGGGGGAAGATCTCAGCCCCAGCATTTT	CATSRDQGAGGRSQPQHF
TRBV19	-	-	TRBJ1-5	TGTGCCAGTAACAACAGGGTAACCCAGCATTTT	CASNNRVTQHF
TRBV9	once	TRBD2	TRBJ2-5	TGTGCCAGCAGCGAAGGACTAGCGGGGAGACAAGAGACCCAGTACTTC	CASSEGLAGRQETQYF
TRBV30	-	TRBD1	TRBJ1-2	TGTGCCTGGCATATGGGACAGGGGGTTTATGGCTACACCTTC	CAWHMGQGVYGYTF
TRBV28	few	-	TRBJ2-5	TGTGCCAGCAGTTTGCTTTTCAAAGCGAAACGGGTCACACAAGAGACCCAGTACTTC	CASSLLFKAKRVTQETQYF
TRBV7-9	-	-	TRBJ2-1	TGTGCCAGCAGCGCCCGTGGGGGGTCGTTTGATGAGCAGTTCTTC	CASSARGGSFDEQFF
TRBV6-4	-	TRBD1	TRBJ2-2	TGTGCCAGCCGGACAGGGGCCGGACCCGGGGAGCTGTTTTTT	CASRTGAGPGELFF
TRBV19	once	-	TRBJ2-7	TGTGCCAGCTCCGGGACAATCTACGAGCAGTACTTC	CASSGTIYEQYF